This record covers a single T cell receptor (beta chain). Its antigen is currently unknown. The CDR3 consists of 13 residues. V gave up 5 bases and J gave up 0 bases; unmatched junction bases: 0. Germline assignment: CDR1 SGHRS and CDR2 YFSETQ. This entry belongs to a study of tumor-infiltrating lymphocytes in localized non-small cell lung cancer. Whole-study context: Resected tumor was paired with non-adjacent uninvolved lung from the same patient.

Using immunoSEQ multiplex PCR, the repertoire was profiled, and TCRdb retains in-frame clones only, with some absent. The sample records thousands of clones, about 81% being singletons. Findings of the study overall: T-cell fraction did not differ between immunotypes IM1 and IM2. TCRbeta sequencing showed higher T cell infiltration in tumors than uninvolved lung. Available tissue quantity limited TCR sequencing to a patient subset.

This TCR came from a human donor with non-small cell lung cancer. J is TRBJ2-7 and V is TRBV5-1, with 9 bases that match TRBD2. Sequences were obtained from uninvolved lung tissue not adjacent to the tumor. CDR3 sequence reads: CASRLAGSYEQYF. DNA of the CDR3: TGCGCCAGCAGACTAGCGGGCTCCTACGAGCAGTACTTC.